This T cell receptor (beta chain) was observed in a study of PD-L1 blockade in urothelial cancer. The CDR3 is 15 amino acids. The ends lost 6 bases at V and 3 bases at J; junction bases unmatched: 8. Looked up from germline, CDR1 is SGHTA and CDR2 is FQGNSA. Method: immunoSEQ multiplex PCR; TCRdb's copy keeps in-frame clones and lacks some. The data contain under 90,000 clones, roughly 90% of them singletons. The chain combines TRBV7-2 with TRBJ2-7, with 10 bases lining up with TRBD1. This clonotype originated in a man aged 55 to 70 with urothelial cancer. Specimen: PBMCs, collected around atezolizumab (anti-PD-L1) treatment. DNA of the CDR3: TGTGCCAGCAGGGGTGGGGGACAGGGGCGCTACGAGCAGTACTTC. The encoded protein is CASRGGGQGRYEQYF.